Presented here are 5 T cell receptor beta chains from one specimen sequenced in a study of shared clonotypes between healthy human individuals. CD45RO-negative, CCR7-positively selected cells formed the naive CD8 fraction, excluding terminally differentiated effector memory CD45RA+ cells. TCRdb keeps only in-frame clones here, not all; method: immunoSEQ multiplex PCR. The data show around 2,000,000 clones, approximately 95% seen once. Sequenced: naive CD8+ T cells sorted from blood. These receptors all stem from a man between 18 and 35 years old in good health.

The J gene is TRBJ1-1, the V gene TRBV13; D is ambiguous. Germline assignment: CDR1 PRHDT and CDR2 FYEKMQ (reference sequence). The CDR3 consists of 12 residues. V lost 1 base and J lost 8, with 8 bases in between. The CDR3 here is CASSLESGEAFF. CDR3 bases: TGTGCCAGCAGCTTAGAATCCGGGGAAGCTTTCTTT.

The chain is built from TRBV10-2 and TRBJ2-7; 10 positions match TRBD2. Looked up from germline, CDR1 is WSHSY and CDR2 is SAAADI. The V gene end was trimmed by 6 bases and the J gene end by 7 bases; junction bases not matched to a gene: 6. The CDR3 totals 13 residues. The CDR3 bases are TGCGCCAGCAGCGATGGACTAGCGGTGGAGCAGTACTTC. This codes for CASSDGLAVEQYF.

The chain joins TRBV29-1 to TRBJ2-2; D may be TRBD2 (6 bases). The V end lost 3 bases, the J end lost 6 bases, and 11 bases lay between the germline ends. The length of the CDR3 is 13 residues. From germline, CDR1 is SQVTM and CDR2 ANQGSEA. The CDR3 nucleotides are TGCAGCGTTGACGGGAGTTTCTCCGGGGAGCTGTTTTTT. Protein: CSVDGSFSGELFF.

This clone came up once. The chain links TRBV11-1 to TRBJ1-6; possible D gene TRBD1, 6 bases. Germline CDR1 reads SGHAT; CDR2 reads FQDESV (reference sequence). This CDR3 region has 14 residues. Trimming shortened V by 4 bases and J by 7 bases, and 11 bases separated the two germline ends. In DNA, the CDR3 is TGTGCCAGCAGCTCACAGGGACTCAATTCACCCCTCCACTTT. Translated, it gives CASSSQGLNSPLHF.

The chain is built from TRBV30 and TRBJ2-5, with TRBD1 identical over 11 bases. Trimming at V came to 3 bases and at J to 3 bases, leaving 9 bases not matched to a gene. This CDR3 has 16 amino acids. CDR1 GTSNPN and CDR2 SVGIG come from the germline V gene (reference sequence). The CDR3: CAWRKPPGQGEETQYF. The CDR3 coding sequence is TGTGCCTGGAGGAAACCCCCGGGACAGGGGGAAGAGACCCAGTACTTC.